This TCR beta chain was sequenced during a study of T cell responses to AZD1222 COVID-19 vaccine. The study's findings and limits: Possibly, clonal diversity was underestimated; donors were largely white British and included more females.

Repertoires were generated with immunoSEQ multiplex PCR, while TCRdb's copy carries only in-frame clones and drops some. The sample lists about 99,000 clones; 70% to 90% were seen once. As for this clone: The antigen is undetermined.

Germline V lookup: CDR1 SGHTA, CDR2 FQGTGA. V was trimmed by 1 base and J by 6 bases, leaving 9 bases between them. There are 14 residues in the CDR3. Sample: peripheral blood, taken on day 0 of AZD1222 vaccination. The receptor's source is an adult in good health. The chain employs TRBV7-3 and TRBJ2-2; the D is unclear. CDR3 DNA: TGTGCCAGCAGCTTAAACTTGGGGTCCGGGGAGCTGTTTTTT. Translating gives CASSLNLGSGELFF.